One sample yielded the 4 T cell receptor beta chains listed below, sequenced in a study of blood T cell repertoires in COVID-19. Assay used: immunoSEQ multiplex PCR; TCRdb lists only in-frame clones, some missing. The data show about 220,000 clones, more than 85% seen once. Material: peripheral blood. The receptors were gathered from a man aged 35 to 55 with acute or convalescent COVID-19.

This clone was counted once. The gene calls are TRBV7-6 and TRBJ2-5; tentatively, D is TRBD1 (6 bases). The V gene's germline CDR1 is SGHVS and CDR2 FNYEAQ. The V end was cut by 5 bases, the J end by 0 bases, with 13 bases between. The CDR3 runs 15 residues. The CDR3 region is CASSLDRMYQETQYF. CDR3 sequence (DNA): TGTGCCAGCAGCCTGGACAGAATGTACCAAGAGACCCAGTACTTC.

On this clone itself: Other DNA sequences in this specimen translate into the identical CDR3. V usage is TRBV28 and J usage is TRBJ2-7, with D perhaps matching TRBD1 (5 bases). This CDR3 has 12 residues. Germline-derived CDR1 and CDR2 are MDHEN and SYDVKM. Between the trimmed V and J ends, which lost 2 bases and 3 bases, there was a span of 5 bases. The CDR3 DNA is TGTGCCAGCAGTTTACAGGGCTACGAGCAGTACTTC. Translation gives CASSLQGYEQYF.

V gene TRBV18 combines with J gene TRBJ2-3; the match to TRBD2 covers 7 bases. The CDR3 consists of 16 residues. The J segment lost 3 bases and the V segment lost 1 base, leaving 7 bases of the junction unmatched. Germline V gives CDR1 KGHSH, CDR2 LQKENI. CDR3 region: CASSPRSGGATDTQYF. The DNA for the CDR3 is TGTGCCAGCTCACCACGTTCGGGGGGAGCAACAGATACGCAGTATTTT.

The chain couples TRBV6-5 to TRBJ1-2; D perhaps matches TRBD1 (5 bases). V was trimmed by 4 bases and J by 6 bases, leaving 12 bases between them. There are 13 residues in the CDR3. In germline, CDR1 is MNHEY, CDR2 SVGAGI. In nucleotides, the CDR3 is TGTGCCAGCAGTTTTTACAGGTTTGATGGCTACACCTTC. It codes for CASSFYRFDGYTF.